This TCR beta chain came from a study of glioma-infiltrating T cells. The iRepertoire nested amplicon-rescue multiplex PCR amplified TCR alpha and beta CDR3s from RNA. TCRdb re-analysed the multiplex PCR reads in MiXCR, keeping a single row per CDR3 protein. The data hold 150,000 to 200,000 distinct CDR3 sequences, with more than 25% observed a single time. Germline CDR1 MNHEY, CDR2 SMNVEV (reference sequence). CDR3 length: 13 amino acids. V was clipped by 5 bases and J by 0 bases, with 7 bases between them. This clonotype occurred many times. The chain links TRBV27 to TRBJ2-5; TRBD1 or TRBD2 may be the D gene (5 bases each). This clonotype originated in a human donor with low-grade glioma or glioblastoma, undergoing nonglioma brain surgery, or in good health (not recorded which). The sample comprised glioma tissue, nonneoplastic brain tissue, or PBMCs (not recorded which). The CDR3 DNA sequence: TGTGCCAGCAGTCGAGGGGACCAAGAGACCCAGTACTTC. This codes for CASSRGDQETQYF.